Described below is a single TCR beta chain sequence and its context. What it binds is not known. The assay was run at deep level. The assay was immunoSEQ multiplex PCR, and TCRdb's table has in-frame clones only and misses some. The sample lists roughly 1,100,000 clones; 70% to 80% were seen once. CDR1 and CDR2 from the germline V gene are MDHEN and SYDVKM. J lost 3 bases, V lost 7 bases, and 11 bases had no gene match. CDR3 size: 16 residues. This sample stems from a study of shared clonotypes between healthy human individuals. Background on the study: A couple of female and a few male donors aged 18 to 49 were enrolled. General study points: Generally, naive subsets (rather than memory subsets) showed larger estimated richness.

Source material: memory CD4+ T cells sorted from blood. Subset described: CD45RA-negative fraction. The receptor was isolated from a young man in good health. The V gene is TRBV28, the J gene TRBJ2-4, with 8 nucleotides matching TRBD2. The CDR3 loop reads CASTSTGGIGKNIQYF. The CDR3 DNA is TGTGCCAGCACCTCAACGGGGGGGATTGGCAAAAACATTCAGTACTTC. Full variable domain (outside the CDR3, taken from reference TRBV28 and TRBJ2-4): DVKVTQSSRYLVKRTGEKVFLECVQDMDHENMFWYRQDPGLGLRLIYFSYDVKMKEKGDIPEGYSVSREKKERFSLILESASTNQTSMYLCASTSTGGIGKNIQYFGAGTRLSVL.